The clone carrying this T cell receptor beta chain was seen more than once but under ten times. The data stem from a study of blood T cells in healthy people across ages. V trimming: 6 bases; J trimming: 0 bases; junction bases outside the gene matches: 8. Per the germline V gene, CDR1 is SQVTM and CDR2 is ANQGSEA. The CDR3 extends over 15 amino acids. A second PCR of 7 to 11 cycles used a sample-barcoded 5' primer and a J-beta primer mix. MiXCR, applied by TCRdb to the 5' RACE reads, yields one record per CDR3 protein. The profile shows some 1.4 million distinct CDR3 sequences, 42% of them singletons.

J is TRBJ2-3 and V is TRBV29-1; 8 bases are a match to TRBD2. This TCR was recovered from a young woman in good health. Sequenced: blood. The CDR3 DNA reads as TGCAGCGTATATAAAGCGGGGGCCAGCACAGATACGCAGTATTTT. As protein: CSVYKAGASTDTQYF.